This TCR beta chain was profiled in a study of control samples from healthy donors and cancer patients. Some clones are missing from TCRdb's copy, which holds only in-frame ones; the method was immunoSEQ multiplex PCR. This sample carries fewer than 200,000 clones, more than 80% of them seen once, and the ten largest clones take 1.1% to 1.5%. The sequence derives from a man under 40 in good health. Sequenced sample: blood.

The DNA of the CDR3 is TGTGCCAGTAGTATCTCACCGGGCCTCGAAGGAGCTGGCTACACCTTC. It yields the protein CASSISPGLEGAGYTF. V gene TRBV19 combines with J gene TRBJ1-2, with no clear D. The V end was cut by 3 bases, the J end by 7 bases, with 21 bases between. From germline, CDR1 is LNHDA and CDR2 SQIVND (reference sequence). The CDR3 is 16 amino acids.